What follows are 14 T cell receptor beta chains derived from one specimen sequenced in a study of CD8+CD57+ T cells in acquired aplastic anemia. TCR beta VDJ and CDR3 profiling used genomic DNA as template. From the reads, TCRdb called clonotypes with MiXCR, one entry per CDR3 protein. The sample has tens of thousands of distinct CDR3 sequences, over 35% seen once. The sample was sorted CD4+, CD8+, or CD8+CD57+ T cells (not recorded which) from PBMCs. The receptors were sampled from a human donor in good health, serving as a control.

Many counts were recorded for this clonotype. The rearrangement joins TRBV24-1 to TRBJ1-5; TRBD1 matches 7 bases. Unmatched junction bases numbered 6, after V lost 8 bases and J lost 6 bases. In germline, CDR1 is KGHDR, CDR2 SFDVKD. The CDR3 runs 13 residues. The CDR3 DNA reads TGTGCCACCAAGGAGGGGGCGGTTCAGCCCCAGCATTTT. Its protein is CATKEGAVQPQHF.

This clonotype came up many times. The chain uses TRBV30 and TRBJ1-2; 8 bases map to TRBD1. The V and J ends lost 4 bases and 8 bases, in that order; junction bases with no gene match: 9. Germline V CDR1 and CDR2: GTSNPN, SVGIG (reference sequence). The CDR3 is 13 residues long. The CDR3 region is CAWKRQGMGGYTF. In DNA form, the CDR3 reads TGTGCCTGGAAGAGACAGGGGATGGGCGGCTACACCTTC.

The chain carries TRBV9 and TRBJ2-5; D unresolved. This CDR3 has 11 amino acids. The V end was cut by 3 bases, the J end by 4 bases, with 4 bases between. CDR1 and CDR2 from the germline V gene are SGDLS and YYNGEE. The CDR3 DNA is TGTGCCAGCAGCGCCCCAGAGACCCAGTACTTC. Residues: CASSAPETQYF.

This chain connects TRBV10-3 to TRBJ1-2; D remains ambiguous. Looked up from germline, CDR1 is ENHRY and CDR2 is SYGVKD. The CDR3 loop spans 11 amino acids. Trimming shortened V by 5 bases and J by 8 bases, and 9 bases separated the two germline ends. CDR3 in DNA: TGTGCCATCAGTTGGTCAAGAGGCTACACCTTC. Residues: CAISWSRGYTF.

This clonotype was counted only a few times. This chain joins TRBV27 and TRBJ1-1; D gene ambiguous. V lost 6 bases and J 2 bases, leaving 7 bases between the germline ends. Germline V gene lookup returns CDR1 MNHEY and CDR2 SMNVEV (reference sequence). This CDR3 contains 12 residues. As DNA, the CDR3 is TGTGCCAGCAGCCCTTCCAACACTGAAGCTTTCTTT. Translating gives CASSPSNTEAFF.

This clonotype was found many times. This chain uses TRBV7-9 with TRBJ2-1, with no clear D. V lost 5 bases and J lost 4, with 12 bases in between. CDR1 is SEHNR, CDR2 FQNEAQ, per germline (reference sequence). The CDR3 is 14 amino acids. The CDR3 nucleotides read TGTGCCAGCAGCAACAACGGAGATTACAATGAGCAGTTCTTC. This sequence encodes CASSNNGDYNEQFF.

The chain recombines TRBV2 with TRBJ1-4, with D maybe TRBD1 (5 bases). Trimming pared 9 bases from V and 5 bases from J, leaving 13 bases between. Per germline, CDR1 SNHLY and CDR2 FYNNEI. There are 13 residues in the CDR3. The CDR3 DNA sequence: TGTGCCAGTTCACCAGGGCGGAATGAAAAACTGTTTTTT. It translates to CASSPGRNEKLFF.

This clonotype has a handful of counts. The rearrangement joins TRBV5-8 to TRBJ2-5; tentatively, D is TRBD2 (7 bases). The CDR3 consists of 14 residues. Germline CDR1 is SGHTS and CDR2 is YDEGEE. V lost 1 base to trimming and J lost 4 bases, with 11 bases between them. In nucleotides, the CDR3 is TGTGCCAGCAGCTTGAGGGGGGGAGGAGAGACCCAGTACTTC. Translation: CASSLRGGGETQYF.

This sequence joins TRBV2 and TRBJ1-2, with D unclear. Trimming shortened V by 6 bases and J by 9 bases, and 20 bases separated the two germline ends. This CDR3 contains 14 residues. Germline V gene sequence: CDR1 SNHLY, CDR2 FYNNEI. The CDR3 loop is CASSLEVAATSYTF. The CDR3 region has the DNA TGTGCCAGCAGCTTAGAGGTCGCGGCGACTAGCTACACCTTC.

This clonotype was counted a single time. A much larger clone differs from this one at a single base, so this may be a read error. Here the CDR3 omits its conserved ending phenylalanine or tryptophan, so a read error is the likely source. V is TRBV6-1 and J is TRBJ1-2; 8 bases are a match to TRBD1. V was pared by 6 bases and J by 7 bases, with 4 bases of the junction left unmatched. CDR1 is MNHNS, CDR2 SASEGT, per germline. The CDR3 runs 12 residues. The CDR3 spells CASSIGQGGYTS. As DNA, the CDR3 is TGTGCCAGCAGCATAGGACAGGGTGGCTACACCTCC.

The V gene is TRBV29-1, the J gene TRBJ1-1; D might be TRBD1 (5 bases). The V and J ends lost 6 bases and 7 bases respectively, with 18 bases between them. This CDR3 is built from 13 residues. CDR1 and CDR2 (germline): SQVTM, ANQGSEA. CDR3 sequence: CSVAPGQHREAFF. CDR3 DNA sequence: TGCAGCGTGGCTCCGGGGCAACACCGTGAAGCTTTCTTT. The entire variable domain, with the rest obtained from reference TRBV29-1 and TRBJ1-1, is as follows: SAVISQKPSRDICQRGTSLTIQCQVDSQVTMMFWYRQQPGQSLTLIATANQGSEATYESGFVIDKFPISRPNLTFSTLTVSNMSPEDSSIYLCSVAPGQHREAFFGQGTRLTVV.

This clonotype was counted at least ten times. This chain links TRBV11-3 with TRBJ1-1; perhaps TRBD1 as D (6 bases). Germline V CDR1 and CDR2: SGHNT, YENEEA. Trimming removed 0 bases at V and 1 base at J, with 9 bases between. The CDR3 length is 15 residues. The DNA for the CDR3 is TGTGCCAGCAGCTTAGATCTGACAGGGAACACTGAAGCTTTCTTT. This encodes CASSLDLTGNTEAFF. The full variable domain, rest sourced from reference TRBV11-3 and TRBJ1-1, is EAGVVQSPRYKIIEKKQPVAFWCNPISGHNTLYWYLQNLGQGPELLIRYENEEAVDDSQLPKDRFSAERLKGVDSTLKIQPAELGDSAVYLCASSLDLTGNTEAFFGQGTRLTVV.

Notes on this clonotype: This CDR3 is missing its conserved last phenylalanine or tryptophan, likely due to a read error. The CDR3 sequence: CASSLGLLAETLNEQFL. The CDR3 coding sequence is TGCGCCAGCAGCTTGGGTCTACTAGCGGAGACGCTCAATGAGCAGTTCTTG. The chain combines TRBV5-1 with TRBJ2-1; 8 bases align to TRBD2. CDR1 SGHRS and CDR2 YFSETQ come from the germline V gene. This CDR3 comprises 17 residues. J was trimmed by 6 bases and V by 0 bases; bases with no gene match: 11.

At least ten counts were recorded for this clonotype. This chain connects TRBV25-1 to TRBJ2-5; D assignment may be TRBD1 or TRBD2 (5 bases each). Trimming stripped 8 bases from V and 0 bases from J, with 19 bases between. The V gene's germline CDR1 is MGHDK and CDR2 SYGVNS. The CDR3 is 16 amino acids. CDR3 residues: CASGMMGETYQETQYF. In DNA, the CDR3 is TGTGCCAGCGGTATGATGGGGGAGACGTACCAAGAGACCCAGTACTTC.